This T cell receptor beta chain emerged from a study of blood T cell repertoires in COVID-19. Study in general: Italy, Spain and the United States were the sources of the convalescent and acute COVID-19 samples. T cells, B-cell-depleted T cells, or PBMCs supplied cDNA or gDNA.

Seattle participants joined during active infection and were tracked over time. Sequenced by immunoSEQ multiplex PCR; TCRdb stores in-frame clones only, minus some. The data hold roughly 200,000 clones, with approximately 88% observed a single time. The ends lost 0 bases at V and 4 bases at J; junction bases unmatched: 7. This CDR3 contains 16 residues. CDR1 and CDR2 (germline): ENHRY, SYGVKD. V and J are TRBV10-3 and TRBJ2-3; 7 nucleotides agree with TRBD1. The sequenced sample consisted of peripheral blood. This TCR was sampled from a woman between 40 and 55 years old with COVID-19, enrolled during active disease. The CDR3 loop reads CAISESVDRVPDTQYF. CDR3 in DNA: TGTGCCATCAGTGAGTCCGTTGACAGGGTGCCAGATACGCAGTATTTT.